Listed below are T cell receptor beta chains from one sample, sequenced in a study of T cell responses to AZD1222 COVID-19 vaccine. TCRdb's table, derived via immunoSEQ multiplex PCR, lists solely in-frame clones and lacks some. The sample lists about 84,000 clones; roughly 84% were seen once. Sequencing was performed on peripheral blood, taken 28 days after the second AZD1222 dose. These receptors all stem from an adult who received the AZD1222 COVID-19 vaccine. Each CDR3 is given with its conserved first and last residue. D genes are given only for firm matches. Not every row has a clone size; where given, it reads once, few, many or a size class.

>TRBJ2-5|TRBV7-9|NA|NA
CASSLGAGQWYF
TGTGCCAGCAGCTTAGGGGCGGGACAGTGGTACTTC
>TRBJ2-6|TRBV28|once|TRBD1
CASSFIVGQVAGANVLTF
TGTGCCAGCAGTTTCATAGTGGGACAGGTAGCTGGGGCCAACGTCCTGACTTTC
>TRBJ1-6|TRBV5-5|NA|TRBD1
CASSLGQGAQLGSPLHF
TGTGCCAGCAGCTTGGGTCAGGGGGCCCAATTGGGATCACCCCTCCACTTT
>TRBJ2-7|TRBV21-1|NA|NA
CASSKKRGNF
TGTGCCAGCAGCAAAAAGCGGGGGAACTTC
>TRBJ2-6|TRBV2|once|NA
CASSEYEGSGANVLTF
TGTGCCAGCAGTGAATACGAGGGCTCTGGGGCCAACGTCCTGACTTTC
>TRBJ1-1|TRBV6-5|NA|NA
CASSPWGVGGTEAFF
TGTGCCAGCAGCCCGTGGGGAGTCGGCGGCACTGAAGCTTTCTTT
>TRBJ1-5|TRBV2|few|NA
CASSEFENQPQHF
TGTGCCAGCAGTGAATTTGAGAACCAGCCCCAGCATTTT
>TRBJ1-2|TRBV19|NA|TRBD1
CASSGQGAFPYGYTF
TGTGCCAGTAGTGGACAGGGGGCGTTTCCCTATGGCTACACCTTC
>TRBJ1-6|TRBV28|few|NA
CASRAQQPNSPLHF
TGTGCCAGCAGGGCCCAACAGCCCAATTCACCCCTCCACTTT
>TRBJ2-3|TRBV30|NA|NA
CAWGLHDTDTQYF
TGTGCCTGGGGACTCCATGACACAGATACGCAGTATTTT
>TRBJ2-1|TRBV10-1|NA|TRBD2
CASSEGGSSYNEQFF
TGCGCCAGCAGTGAAGGCGGGAGCTCCTACAATGAGCAGTTCTTC
>TRBJ2-1|TRBV20-1|NA|NA
CSAKASEQFF
TGCAGTGCTAAGGCGTCTGAGCAGTTCTTC
>TRBJ2-3|TRBV7-7|NA|TRBD2
CASSRTGGFGTDTQYF
TGTGCCAGCAGCCGCACGGGGGGATTTGGGACAGATACGCAGTATTTT
>TRBJ1-4|TRBV15|once|NA
CATSRRTNEKLFF
TGTGCCACCAGCAGACGGACTAATGAAAAACTGTTTTTT
>TRBJ1-1|TRBV25-1|NA|TRBD1
CASSGNRGNTEAFF
TGTGCCAGCAGTGGAAACAGGGGGAACACTGAAGCTTTCTTT
>TRBJ2-2|TRBV19|NA|NA
CASSMGRGRNTGELFF
TGTGCCAGTAGTATGGGGAGGGGGCGGAACACCGGGGAGCTGTTTTTT
>TRBJ2-1|TRBV28|NA|TRBD1
CASNEDRAYNEQFF
TGTGCCAGCAACGAGGACAGGGCCTACAATGAGCAGTTCTTC
>TRBJ1-1|TRBV5-8|once|TRBD1
CASAGPADRGLNTEAFF
TGTGCCAGCGCGGGCCCGGCCGACAGGGGATTGAACACTGAAGCTTTCTTT
>TRBJ2-7|TRBV27|NA|TRBD1
CASSSWTGGDLYEQYF
TGTGCCAGCAGTTCATGGACAGGGGGCGACCTTTACGAGCAGTACTTC
>TRBJ1-6|TRBV18|NA|NA
CASSPNSGSLDSPLHF
TGTGCCAGCTCACCAAACTCAGGGTCGTTGGATTCACCCCTCCACTTT
>TRBJ2-7|TRBV6-2/TRBV6-3|NA|TRBD1
CASSPPGTGYEQYF
TGTGCCAGCAGTCCCCCGGGGACAGGATACGAGCAGTACTTC
>TRBJ1-4|TRBV9|NA|NA
CASSPGGTGPEKLFF
TGTGCCAGCAGCCCCGGAGGCACAGGGCCTGAAAAACTGTTTTTT
>TRBJ2-4|TRBV19|NA|NA
CASSTSSNIQYF
TGTGCCAGTAGTACTTCCAGTAACATTCAGTACTTC
>TRBJ2-1|TRBV5-4|NA|TRBD1
CASSPGGTGGVNEQFF
TGTGCCAGCAGCCCCGGGGGGACAGGGGGTGTGAATGAGCAGTTCTTC
>TRBJ2-1|TRBV9|NA|TRBD1
CASSPRQGDFYEQFF
TGTGCCAGCAGCCCCCGACAGGGGGACTTCTATGAGCAGTTCTTC
>TRBJ1-5|TRBV4-1|NA|NA
CASSQVQTNQPQHF
TGCGCCAGCAGCCAAGTGCAGACCAATCAGCCCCAGCATTTT
>TRBJ2-1|TRBV7-2|NA|NA
CASSILAINEQFF
TGTGCCAGCAGCATACTAGCCATCAATGAGCAGTTCTTC
>TRBJ1-4|TRBV27|NA|TRBD1
CASSQRTGGNEKLFF
TGTGCCAGCAGTCAAAGGACAGGGGGCAATGAAAAACTGTTTTTT
>TRBJ2-7|TRBV5-6|NA|TRBD2
CASSFLGTSGMEQYF
TGTGCCAGCAGCTTCCTCGGGACTAGCGGGATGGAGCAGTACTTC
>TRBJ2-7|TRBV21-1|NA|NA
CASTPWLGDYEQYF
TGTGCCAGCACGCCTTGGCTGGGGGATTACGAGCAGTACTTC
>TRBJ2-1|TRBV30|NA|NA
CAWSVPGYSPKQFF
TGTGCCTGGAGTGTACCTGGCTACTCTCCCAAGCAGTTCTTC
>TRBJ1-3|TRBV5-4|NA|TRBD1
CASSLGQGPSGNTIYF
TGTGCCAGCAGCTTGGGACAGGGCCCCTCTGGAAACACCATATATTTT
>TRBJ1-1|TRBV6-2/TRBV6-3|NA|TRBD1
CASSRTGGTEAFF
TGTGCCAGCAGCCGGACAGGGGGAACTGAAGCTTTCTTT
>TRBJ1-6|TRBV7-9|few|NA
CASSSTGSYNSPLHF
TGTGCCAGCAGCTCGACGGGGTCCTATAATTCACCCCTCCACTTT
>TRBJ1-1|TRBV7-9|NA|NA
CASSLAVAEAFF
TGTGCCAGCAGCCTGGCGGTGGCTGAAGCTTTCTTT
>TRBJ1-1|TRBV19|NA|NA
CASSTPGLNTEAFF
TGTGCCAGTAGTACCCCGGGGCTTAACACTGAAGCTTTCTTT
>TRBJ2-6|TRBV4-2|NA|NA
CASSQEDSGANVLTF
TGTGCCAGCAGCCAAGAGGACTCTGGGGCCAACGTCCTGACTTTC
>TRBJ2-3|TRBV27|NA|NA
CASKTWQRSTDTQYF
TGTGCCAGCAAGACTTGGCAGCGAAGCACAGATACGCAGTATTTT
>TRBJ1-5|TRBV3-1/TRBV3-2|NA|NA
CASSQEVDPRQPQHF
TGTGCCAGCAGCCAAGAAGTGGACCCTAGGCAGCCCCAGCATTTT
>TRBJ2-5|TRBV3-1/TRBV3-2|few|NA
CASSQVRGSVVETQYF
TGTGCCAGCAGCCAAGTTAGGGGTAGCGTGGTAGAGACCCAGTACTTC